Below are 20 T cell receptor beta chains sequenced from a single sample in a study of T cell responses to AZD1222 COVID-19 vaccine. Profiled with immunoSEQ multiplex PCR; TCRdb holds only in-frame clones, not every one. The repertoire holds about 150,000 clones, with approximately 85% as singletons. The material sequenced was peripheral blood, taken 28 days after the second dose of the MenACWY control vaccine. Every receptor here comes from an adult who received the MenACWY meningococcal vaccine as a control.

V is TRBV9 and J is TRBJ2-3; the D is unclear. This CDR3 is built from 14 residues. Germline V CDR1 and CDR2: SGDLS, YYNGEE. The ends were cut back, 2 bases at V and 3 bases at J, with 10 bases in the middle. In DNA form, the CDR3 reads TGTGCCAGCAGCGTTGAGACGGGTACAGATACGCAGTATTTT. Protein: CASSVETGTDTQYF.

The chain links TRBV7-2 to TRBJ1-1; D unclear. V was pared by 2 bases and J by 0 bases, with 10 bases between. Germline CDR1 SGHTA, CDR2 FQGNSA. The CDR3 is 15 residues long. The CDR3 nucleotides read TGTGCCAGCAGCTTAAAGGGTGGTTTGAACACTGAAGCTTTCTTT. This codes for CASSLKGGLNTEAFF.

The V and J genes are TRBV3-1 (or the pseudogene TRBV3-2) and TRBJ1-1, with a weak D call TRBD1 (5 bases). Germline CDR1 is LGHDT and CDR2 is YNNKEL (reference sequence). The CDR3 loop spans 13 amino acids. The germline V and J ends were trimmed by 4 bases and 1 base, with 7 bases remaining between them. The CDR3 reads CASSPTGNTEAFF. CDR3 DNA: TGTGCCAGCAGCCCTACAGGGAACACTGAAGCTTTCTTT.

The chain employs TRBV7-9 and TRBJ2-5; TRBD2 matches at 10 bases. The CDR3 runs to 15 residues. Germline V CDR1 and CDR2: SEHNR, FQNEAQ (reference sequence). Trimming at V came to 5 bases and at J to 2 bases, leaving 5 bases not matched to a gene. The CDR3 here is CASSVRTSGQETQYF. In DNA, the CDR3 is TGTGCCAGCAGCGTCAGGACTAGCGGACAAGAGACCCAGTACTTC.

The chain couples TRBV11-2 to TRBJ2-1; D uncertain. CDR3 length: 15 residues. CDR1 and CDR2 from the germline V gene are SGHAT and FQNNGV. The V gene lost 3 bases and the J gene lost 5 bases, with 14 bases spanning the gap. This CDR3 reads CASSLMVGGNNEQFF. As DNA, the CDR3 is TGTGCCAGCAGCTTGATGGTAGGTGGGAACAATGAGCAGTTCTTC.

This chain connects TRBV28 to TRBJ1-5; D might be TRBD1 (5 bases). The CDR3 sequence is 14 residues long. Germline loops: CDR1 MDHEN, CDR2 SYDVKM. With 5 bases removed from V and 7 bases from J, the gap between germline ends came to 15 bases. The CDR3 loop is CASSPEGLRQPQHF. CDR3 DNA sequence: TGTGCCAGCAGTCCAGAGGGGTTACGGCAGCCCCAGCATTTT.

The chain employs TRBV7-2 and TRBJ2-7; D unresolved. V lost 2 bases and J 0 bases, leaving 5 bases between the germline ends. Germline CDR1 is SGHTA and CDR2 is FQGNSA. The CDR3 extends over 13 amino acids. The CDR3: CASSLPSSYEQYF. The CDR3 coding sequence is TGTGCCAGCAGCTTACCCTCCTCCTACGAGCAGTACTTC.

The chain recombines TRBV9 with TRBJ1-4, with D perhaps matching TRBD1 (6 bases). V was pared by 0 bases and J by 7 bases, with 16 bases between. The CDR3 length is 16 residues. In germline, CDR1 is SGDLS, CDR2 YYNGEE. The CDR3 loop is CASSVGGQRFSEKLFF. The CDR3, as DNA: TGTGCCAGCAGCGTAGGGGGGCAGCGGTTTAGTGAAAAACTGTTTTTT.

This chain uses TRBV2 with TRBJ2-6; either TRBD1 or TRBD2 may fit D (6 bases each). Germline V gene lookup returns CDR1 SNHLY and CDR2 FYNNEI. The CDR3 has 17 residues. V was trimmed by 7 bases and J by 4 bases, leaving 20 bases between them. The CDR3 loop reads CASTGTGALWGANVLTF. For the CDR3, the DNA is TGTGCCAGCACCGGGACGGGGGCCCTCTGGGGGGCCAACGTCCTGACTTTC.

The table lists this clone with a count of one. This chain links TRBV29-1 with TRBJ1-2; D unclear. The CDR3 has 16 residues. Between the trimmed V and J ends, which lost 6 bases and 6 bases, there was a span of 26 bases. The germline V gene encodes CDR1 SQVTM and CDR2 ANQGSEA. CDR3 in amino acids: CSVEPQLTEVLDGYTF. CDR3 sequence (DNA): TGCAGCGTCGAACCGCAGCTGACGGAGGTATTAGATGGCTACACCTTC.

This clone was counted between two and nine times. The chain carries TRBV5-1 and TRBJ1-5; 10 nucleotides line up with TRBD1. The CDR3 has 16 residues. The V gene's germline CDR1 is SGHRS and CDR2 YFSETQ. V was clipped by 0 bases and J by 3 bases; unmatched bases: 3. The CDR3 loop is CASSLDGTGDNQPQHF. CDR3 sequence (DNA): TGCGCCAGCAGCTTGGATGGGACAGGGGACAATCAGCCCCAGCATTTT.

The rearrangement links TRBV7-2 to TRBJ1-2; D is undetermined. The CDR3 consists of 16 residues. V dropped 1 base and J dropped 4 bases, with 16 bases sitting between them. Germline lookup yields CDR1 SGHTA and CDR2 FQGNSA. CDR3 sequence (DNA): TGTGCCAGCAGCTTAGACTCTACGGGGTTAATCTATGGCTACACCTTC. Its protein product is CASSLDSTGLIYGYTF.

The chain uses TRBV5-8 and TRBJ1-3, with no clear D. V dropped 1 base and J dropped 3 bases, with 14 bases sitting between them. This CDR3 spans 16 amino acids. Germline assignment: CDR1 SGHTS and CDR2 YDEGEE. The CDR3 is CASSLSTVSFGNTIYF. CDR3 bases: TGTGCCAGCAGCTTGAGTACAGTCTCTTTTGGAAACACCATATATTTT. The full variable domain, in which reference TRBV5-8 and TRBJ1-3 provide the parts outside the CDR3, is EAGVTQSPTHLIKTRGQQATLRCSPISGHTSVYWYQQALGLGLQFLLWYDEGEERNRGNFPPRFSGRQFPNYSSELNVNALELEDSALYLCASSLSTVSFGNTIYFGEGSWLTVV.

The chain joins TRBV6-6 to TRBJ1-6; the D gene is possibly TRBD1 (6 bases). The CDR3 sequence is 14 residues long. V lost 7 bases, J lost 6 bases, and 13 bases lay in between. Germline V gene data show CDR1 as MNHNY and CDR2 as SVGAGI (reference sequence). Here the CDR3 DNA reads TGTGCCAGCAAAGTGGGGGCAGGTAATTCACCCCTCCACTTT. It is translated as CASKVGAGNSPLHF.

The chain combines TRBV24-1 with TRBJ1-2; D is uncertain. The V and J ends lost 2 bases and 8 bases respectively, with 5 bases between them. Germline CDR1 and CDR2: KGHDR and SFDVKD. The CDR3 spans 11 residues. CDR3 coding DNA: TGTGCCACCAGTGATTCAAGCGGCTACACCTTC. This gives the protein CATSDSSGYTF.

This rearrangement joins TRBV3-1 (or the pseudogene TRBV3-2) to TRBJ1-6; no clear D. With 0 bases removed from V and 7 bases from J, the gap between germline ends came to 16 bases. Germline V gives CDR1 LGHDT, CDR2 YNNKEL (reference sequence). The CDR3 covers 17 residues. This CDR3 is CASSQDLRGVWNSPLHF. CDR3 DNA: TGTGCCAGCAGCCAAGATTTACGGGGAGTTTGGAATTCACCCCTCCACTTT.

The chain has TRBV7-9 and TRBJ2-3, with 14 bases fitting TRBD2. This CDR3 comprises 16 residues. Germline CDR1 and CDR2: SEHNR and FQNEAQ (reference sequence). The V segment lost 1 base and the J segment 6 bases; nucleotides outside the gene matches: 3. The CDR3 here is CASSLGGLAGADTQYF. CDR3 in DNA: TGTGCCAGCAGCTTAGGGGGACTAGCGGGGGCGGATACGCAGTATTTT.

The chain employs TRBV10-1 and TRBJ1-2; the D gene is possibly TRBD1 (5 bases). Germline loops: CDR1 WNHNN, CDR2 SYGVQD (reference sequence). V lost 8 bases to trimming and J lost 4 bases, with 11 bases between them. CDR3 length: 12 amino acids. The chain's CDR3 is CASGGDGYGYTF. Here the CDR3 DNA reads TGCGCCAGCGGGGGGGACGGCTATGGCTACACCTTC.

This clone was recorded once. The chain employs TRBV7-8 and TRBJ2-2; TRBD2 matches at 7 bases. V was clipped by 1 base and J by 5 bases; unmatched bases: 13. The germline CDR1 and CDR2 sequences are SGHVS and FQNEAQ. This CDR3 has 18 amino acids. The CDR3 DNA sequence: TGTGCCAGCAGCTTAGATATCCTCGGGGGGAGGGGAACCGGGGAGCTGTTTTTT. Translating gives CASSLDILGGRGTGELFF.

This clone was observed a few times. V is TRBV18 and J is TRBJ1-3; D is perhaps TRBD1 (5 bases). This CDR3 is 16 amino acids long. V lost 3 bases, J lost 2 bases, and 14 bases lay in between. Looked up from germline, CDR1 is KGHSH and CDR2 is LQKENI. The chain's CDR3 is CASSPQGGGAGNTIYF. DNA of the CDR3: TGTGCCAGCTCACCGCAGGGAGGAGGTGCTGGAAACACCATATATTTT.